These T cell receptor beta chains were read from a single sample in a study of cytomegalovirus exposure and HLA in healthy donors. Clones were sequenced by immunoSEQ multiplex PCR, and TCRdb holds only the in-frame ones, with some missing. The sample has some 120,000 clones; around 83% are singletons. The sequencing input was PBMCs. The receptors here all came from a human donor in good health. Both conserved end residues are part of each CDR3. D genes are given only for firm matches. Size values are once, few and many counts, or a class for expanded clones, and some rows have none.

CDR3 DNA: TGTGCCAGTAGTATTGGGGGACAGAGTCTCTACGAGCAGTACTTC; CDR3 protein: CASSIGGQSLYEQYF; V gene: TRBV19; clone size: .; CDR3 length: 15; D gene: TRBD1; J gene: TRBJ2-7
CDR3 DNA: TGTGCCAGCAGTGAAGTTCTGGACAGGTCTGATCAGCCCCAGCATTTT; CDR3 protein: CASSEVLDRSDQPQHF; V gene: TRBV2; clone size: .; CDR3 length: 16; D gene: TRBD1; J gene: TRBJ1-5
CDR3 DNA: TGCGCCAGCAGCTACTCAGGACAAAGCAATCAGCCCCAGCATTTT; CDR3 protein: CASSYSGQSNQPQHF; V gene: TRBV5-1; clone size: .; CDR3 length: 15; D gene: .; J gene: TRBJ1-5
CDR3 DNA: TGCGCCAGCAGCCAAGATTTTCAGGGGGAAATCCGCGACGAGCAGTACTTC; CDR3 protein: CASSQDFQGEIRDEQYF; V gene: TRBV4-1; clone size: .; CDR3 length: 17; D gene: TRBD1; J gene: TRBJ2-7
CDR3 DNA: TGTGCCAGCAGTTACTTTAGCAATCAGCCCCAGCATTTT; CDR3 protein: CASSYFSNQPQHF; V gene: TRBV27; clone size: .; CDR3 length: 13; D gene: .; J gene: TRBJ1-5
CDR3 DNA: TGTGCAAGTCGCTTAGGGGGTGCGGGGGGGCCACCCGATGAGCAGTTCTTC; CDR3 protein: CASRLGGAGGPPDEQFF; V gene: TRBV12-2; clone size: .; CDR3 length: 17; D gene: .; J gene: TRBJ2-1
CDR3 DNA: TGTGCCAGTAGTCCGGGACAGGACGGTATTCGAAACACCATATATTTT; CDR3 protein: CASSPGQDGIRNTIYF; V gene: TRBV19; clone size: .; CDR3 length: 16; D gene: TRBD1; J gene: TRBJ1-3
CDR3 DNA: TGTGCCAGCAGTGATCCCGAGTGGCCCCAGCATTTT; CDR3 protein: CASSDPEWPQHF; V gene: TRBV25-1; clone size: few; CDR3 length: 12; D gene: .; J gene: TRBJ1-5
CDR3 DNA: TGTGCCAGCAGCCCTGACCCGGGACAGGGATCTCAGCAGTACTTC; CDR3 protein: CASSPDPGQGSQQYF; V gene: TRBV11-2; clone size: .; CDR3 length: 15; D gene: TRBD1; J gene: TRBJ2-7
CDR3 DNA: TGTGCCAGCTCACCAGTTTTATATCAACAGGGGGTGATCCTTAACTATGGCTACACCTTC; CDR3 protein: CASSPVLYQQGVILNYGYTF; V gene: TRBV18; clone size: .; CDR3 length: 20; D gene: TRBD1; J gene: TRBJ1-2
CDR3 DNA: TGTGCCAGCAGCCCCCAGACGGGGGTAAGCACCTACGAGCAGTACTTC; CDR3 protein: CASSPQTGVSTYEQYF; V gene: TRBV11-2; clone size: .; CDR3 length: 16; D gene: .; J gene: TRBJ2-7
CDR3 DNA: TGCGCCAGCAGCCAAGAGCCTTGGGGACTAACGAGGGACACCATATATTTT; CDR3 protein: CASSQEPWGLTRDTIYF; V gene: TRBV4-1; clone size: .; CDR3 length: 17; D gene: .; J gene: TRBJ1-3
CDR3 DNA: TGTGCCAGCTCCCCCGGAACTAGCTACGGGGAGCTGTTTTTT; CDR3 protein: CASSPGTSYGELFF; V gene: TRBV2; clone size: .; CDR3 length: 14; D gene: .; J gene: TRBJ2-2
CDR3 DNA: TGTGCCAGCAGTTTTAGTACTCTCTCTGGGGCCAACGTCCTGACTTTC; CDR3 protein: CASSFSTLSGANVLTF; V gene: TRBV27; clone size: few; CDR3 length: 16; D gene: .; J gene: TRBJ2-6
CDR3 DNA: TGTGCCAGCAGCCAAGGGGGACAGGGGGATGAAAAACTGTTTTTT; CDR3 protein: CASSQGGQGDEKLFF; V gene: TRBV4-2; clone size: .; CDR3 length: 15; D gene: TRBD1; J gene: TRBJ1-4
CDR3 DNA: TGTGCCAGCAGCGTCCGGGACAGGGGACACACAGATACGCAGTATTTT; CDR3 protein: CASSVRDRGHTDTQYF; V gene: TRBV5-6; clone size: .; CDR3 length: 16; D gene: TRBD1; J gene: TRBJ2-3
CDR3 DNA: TGTGCCAGCAGTCCCGGGACAGGGCTCAACGAGCAGTACTTC; CDR3 protein: CASSPGTGLNEQYF; V gene: TRBV6-5; clone size: .; CDR3 length: 14; D gene: TRBD1; J gene: TRBJ2-7
CDR3 DNA: TGCGCCAGCAGCTTAACAGGGAACACCGGGGAGCTGTTTTTT; CDR3 protein: CASSLTGNTGELFF; V gene: TRBV5-1; clone size: few; CDR3 length: 14; D gene: .; J gene: TRBJ2-2
CDR3 DNA: TGTGCCAGCAGCCAAACTCCGCGGATCGGGGAGCTGTTTTTT; CDR3 protein: CASSQTPRIGELFF; V gene: TRBV7-9; clone size: few; CDR3 length: 14; D gene: .; J gene: TRBJ2-2
CDR3 DNA: TGCGCCAGCAGCAACGGGGGGCCTGGGAGCACTGAAGCTTTCTTT; CDR3 protein: CASSNGGPGSTEAFF; V gene: TRBV5-1; clone size: .; CDR3 length: 15; D gene: .; J gene: TRBJ1-1
CDR3 DNA: TGTGCCAGCAGCTCATTCCGGGACAGGGACGTCTACGAGCAGTACTTC; CDR3 protein: CASSSFRDRDVYEQYF; V gene: TRBV11-2; clone size: .; CDR3 length: 16; D gene: TRBD1; J gene: TRBJ2-7
CDR3 DNA: TGTGCCAGCAGCTTGTATCTTAGCGGGGGGGCTGGTACGCAGTATTTT; CDR3 protein: CASSLYLSGGAGTQYF; V gene: TRBV5-4; clone size: once; CDR3 length: 16; D gene: TRBD2; J gene: TRBJ2-3
CDR3 DNA: TGTGCCAGCTCAACCTCCGGACAGCCGAATTACGAGCAGTACTTC; CDR3 protein: CASSTSGQPNYEQYF; V gene: TRBV18; clone size: .; CDR3 length: 15; D gene: .; J gene: TRBJ2-7
CDR3 DNA: TGTGCCAGCAGCTTAACTAGCGGGTACACAGATACGCAGTATTTT; CDR3 protein: CASSLTSGYTDTQYF; V gene: TRBV7-9; clone size: .; CDR3 length: 15; D gene: TRBD2; J gene: TRBJ2-3
CDR3 DNA: TGTGCCAGTAGTTCGGTCGAGACTATCATTTACAATGAGCAGTTCTTC; CDR3 protein: CASSSVETIIYNEQFF; V gene: TRBV19; clone size: .; CDR3 length: 16; D gene: .; J gene: TRBJ2-1
CDR3 DNA: TGTGCCAGCAGCCAAGAAGCAGGGGGCGGCCGACGGCGAGAGCAGTACTTC; CDR3 protein: CASSQEAGGGRRREQYF; V gene: TRBV14; clone size: .; CDR3 length: 17; D gene: TRBD1; J gene: TRBJ2-7
CDR3 DNA: TGCAGCGTTGAGGGTTGGCAGGCCCAAGAGACCCAGTACTTC; CDR3 protein: CSVEGWQAQETQYF; V gene: TRBV29-1; clone size: .; CDR3 length: 14; D gene: .; J gene: TRBJ2-5
CDR3 DNA: TGCAGCGTTGCTTCTAGCGGGGGGGCCATGGCAGATACGCAGTATTTT; CDR3 protein: CSVASSGGAMADTQYF; V gene: TRBV29-1; clone size: .; CDR3 length: 16; D gene: TRBD2; J gene: TRBJ2-3
CDR3 DNA: TGCAGCGTTGAATCCCAGGGGGCACACACTGAAGCTTTCTTT; CDR3 protein: CSVESQGAHTEAFF; V gene: TRBV29-1; clone size: .; CDR3 length: 14; D gene: TRBD1; J gene: TRBJ1-1
CDR3 DNA: TGTGCCAGTAGCCGGCCTGGACAGATCACCGGGGAGCTGTTTTTT; CDR3 protein: CASSRPGQITGELFF; V gene: TRBV19; clone size: .; CDR3 length: 15; D gene: .; J gene: TRBJ2-2
CDR3 DNA: TGTGCCAGCAGTATCGGACAGCCCAATCAGCCCCAGCATTTT; CDR3 protein: CASSIGQPNQPQHF; V gene: TRBV6-6; clone size: .; CDR3 length: 14; D gene: .; J gene: TRBJ1-5
CDR3 DNA: TGTGCCAGCTCACCGGCCGGACAGACCTCCTACGAGCAGTACTTC; CDR3 protein: CASSPAGQTSYEQYF; V gene: TRBV18; clone size: .; CDR3 length: 15; D gene: .; J gene: TRBJ2-7
CDR3 DNA: TGCGCCAGCAGCATCGGACTAGCCGGGCGAAACGAGCAGTACTTC; CDR3 protein: CASSIGLAGRNEQYF; V gene: TRBV5-1; clone size: .; CDR3 length: 15; D gene: TRBD2; J gene: TRBJ2-7
CDR3 DNA: TGTGCCATCAGACAGGGGTCGAATCAGCCCCGGCATTTT; CDR3 protein: CAIRQGSNQPRHF; V gene: TRBV10-3; clone size: .; CDR3 length: 13; D gene: TRBD1; J gene: TRBJ1-5
CDR3 DNA: TGTGCCAGCACGGAGGAGCATAGCTCCTACGAGCAGTACTTC; CDR3 protein: CASTEEHSSYEQYF; V gene: TRBV7-9; clone size: .; CDR3 length: 14; D gene: .; J gene: TRBJ2-7
CDR3 DNA: TGCGCCAGCAGCCAAGACGCGGACAGGGGGAAATACAATGAGCAGTTCTTC; CDR3 protein: CASSQDADRGKYNEQFF; V gene: TRBV4-1; clone size: .; CDR3 length: 17; D gene: TRBD1; J gene: TRBJ2-1
CDR3 DNA: TGCGCCAGCAGCCCACAGGCTTATACCACTGAAGCTTTCTTT; CDR3 protein: CASSPQAYTTEAFF; V gene: TRBV5-1; clone size: .; CDR3 length: 14; D gene: .; J gene: TRBJ1-1
CDR3 DNA: TGTGCCAGCAGCTATGGACAGTTGAACACTGAAGCTTTCTTT; CDR3 protein: CASSYGQLNTEAFF; V gene: TRBV7-3; clone size: .; CDR3 length: 14; D gene: .; J gene: TRBJ1-1
CDR3 DNA: TGCGCCAGCAGAATAAATCCTAACAATGAGCAGTTCTTC; CDR3 protein: CASRINPNNEQFF; V gene: TRBV5-1; clone size: .; CDR3 length: 13; D gene: .; J gene: TRBJ2-1
CDR3 DNA: TGTGCCAGCAGCGATACAGGGGCGAACACCGGGGAGCTGTTTTTT; CDR3 protein: CASSDTGANTGELFF; V gene: TRBV7-6; clone size: .; CDR3 length: 15; D gene: TRBD1; J gene: TRBJ2-2
CDR3 DNA: TGTGCCAGCATCGTAGGATTCGGGGGGGGCTCCTACGAGCAGTACTTC; CDR3 protein: CASIVGFGGGSYEQYF; V gene: TRBV2; clone size: .; CDR3 length: 16; D gene: TRBD2; J gene: TRBJ2-7
CDR3 DNA: TGTGCCAGCAGTCCTAGTCGGGGGGGGTGGTACGAGCAGTACTTC; CDR3 protein: CASSPSRGGWYEQYF; V gene: TRBV7-8; clone size: .; CDR3 length: 15; D gene: TRBD2; J gene: TRBJ2-7
CDR3 DNA: TGTGCCAGTAGTATAGGGGGGGGGACCCCCAATCAGCCCCAGCATTTT; CDR3 protein: CASSIGGGTPNQPQHF; V gene: TRBV19; clone size: .; CDR3 length: 16; D gene: .; J gene: TRBJ1-5
CDR3 DNA: TGTGCCAGCTCCCCTCAGGGGTGGGGGAATTCACCCCTCCACTTT; CDR3 protein: CASSPQGWGNSPLHF; V gene: TRBV27; clone size: once; CDR3 length: 15; D gene: .; J gene: TRBJ1-6
CDR3 DNA: TGTGCCAGCAGTTCTCCGGGAGGGGGCAGATATCAGCCCCAGCATTTT; CDR3 protein: CASSSPGGGRYQPQHF; V gene: TRBV28; clone size: .; CDR3 length: 16; D gene: TRBD1; J gene: TRBJ1-5